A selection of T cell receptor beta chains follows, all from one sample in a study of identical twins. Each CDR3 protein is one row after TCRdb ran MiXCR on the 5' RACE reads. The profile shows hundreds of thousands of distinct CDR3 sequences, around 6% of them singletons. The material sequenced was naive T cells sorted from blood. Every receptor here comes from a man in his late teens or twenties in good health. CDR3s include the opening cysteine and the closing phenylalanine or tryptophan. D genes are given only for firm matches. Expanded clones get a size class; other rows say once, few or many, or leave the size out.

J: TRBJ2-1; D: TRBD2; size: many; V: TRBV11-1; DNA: TGTGCCAGCAGCTTTACCGGGACTAGCCTAAAATCCTACAATGAGCAGTTCTTC; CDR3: CASSFTGTSLKSYNEQFF
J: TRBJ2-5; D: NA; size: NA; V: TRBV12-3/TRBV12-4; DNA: TGTGCCAGCAGTTGGGACAGCGGGGAGACCCAGTACTTC; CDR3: CASSWDSGETQYF
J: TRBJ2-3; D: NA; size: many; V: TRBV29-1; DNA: TGCAGCGTTGAGACCCCTAGAAGGGAAGATACGCAGTATTTT; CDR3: CSVETPRREDTQYF
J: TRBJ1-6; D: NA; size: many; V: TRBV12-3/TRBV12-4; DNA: TGTGCCAGCCAGAAGGGGGGTGCATCACCCCTCCACTTT; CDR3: CASQKGGASPLHF
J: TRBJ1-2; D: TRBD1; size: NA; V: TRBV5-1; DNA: TGCGCCAGCAGCTTGGATCCTGACAGGGGGAATGGCTACACCTTC; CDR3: CASSLDPDRGNGYTF
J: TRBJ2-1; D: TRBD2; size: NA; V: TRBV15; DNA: TGTGCCACCAGCAGCTCCTCTAGCGGGGCCTACAATGAGCAGTTCTTC; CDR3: CATSSSSSGAYNEQFF
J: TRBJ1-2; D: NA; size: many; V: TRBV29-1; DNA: TGCAGCGTTGCGCAAGGCGGCTACACCTTC; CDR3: CSVAQGGYTF
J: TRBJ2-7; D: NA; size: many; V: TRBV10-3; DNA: TGTGCCATCGCCCGGGAGAGCTCCTACGAGCAGTACTTC; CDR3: CAIARESSYEQYF
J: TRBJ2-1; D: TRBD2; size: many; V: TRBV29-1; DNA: TGCAGCGTTGGGGGGACTAGCGGGAGTACGGACAATGAGCAGTTCTTC; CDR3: CSVGGTSGSTDNEQFF
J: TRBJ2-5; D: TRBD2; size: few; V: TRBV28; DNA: TGTGCCAGCAGTCCAATTAGCGGGAGGGAGACCCAGTACTTC; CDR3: CASSPISGRETQYF
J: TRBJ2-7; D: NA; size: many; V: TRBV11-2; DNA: TGTGCCAGCACCCCCAGTTTGGGGCTAGCGTTAAGCTCCTACGAGCAGTACTTC; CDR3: CASTPSLGLALSSYEQYF
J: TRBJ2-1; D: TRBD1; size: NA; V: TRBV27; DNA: TGTGCCAGCAGCACGGCCTCGGGACAGGGTAATGAGCAGTTCTTC; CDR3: CASSTASGQGNEQFF
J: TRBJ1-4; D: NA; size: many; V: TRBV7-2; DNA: TGTGCCAGCAGCTTAGCTACGGTGCCGGGAAATGAAAAACTGTTTTTT; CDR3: CASSLATVPGNEKLFF
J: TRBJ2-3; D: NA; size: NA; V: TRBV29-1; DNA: TGCAGCGCCGAGTGGGGGGATACGCAGTATTTT; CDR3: CSAEWGDTQYF
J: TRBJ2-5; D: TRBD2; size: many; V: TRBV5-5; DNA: TGTGCCAGCAGCTTGGCAGCGGGAGAAGAGACCCAGTACTTC; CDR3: CASSLAAGEETQYF
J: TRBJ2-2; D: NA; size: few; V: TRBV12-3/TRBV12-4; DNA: TGTGCCAGCAAGGGCCCCGGAAGCTGGGGCTCCGGGGAGCTGTTTTTT; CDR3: CASKGPGSWGSGELFF
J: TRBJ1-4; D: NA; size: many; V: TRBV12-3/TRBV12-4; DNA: TGTGCCAGCAGAGGGGGTTATGAAAAACTGTTTTTT; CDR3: CASRGGYEKLFF
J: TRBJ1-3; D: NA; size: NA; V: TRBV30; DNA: TGTGCCTGGAGTTGGGTGTGGGGAAACACCATATATTTT; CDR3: CAWSWVWGNTIYF
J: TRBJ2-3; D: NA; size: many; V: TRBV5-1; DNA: TGCGCCAGCAGCTTGGAACTAGCTACAGATACGCAGTATTTT; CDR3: CASSLELATDTQYF
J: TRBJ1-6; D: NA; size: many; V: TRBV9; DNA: TGTGCCAGCAGCGTAACCGGGTCACCCCTCCACTTT; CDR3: CASSVTGSPLHF
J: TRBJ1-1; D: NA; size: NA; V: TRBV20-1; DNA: TGCAGTGCTAGATCAACCGCGGTGAACACTGAAGCTTTCTTT; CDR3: CSARSTAVNTEAFF
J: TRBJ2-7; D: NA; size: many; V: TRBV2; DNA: TGTGCCAGCAGAGGGGAGACAGCCTACGAGCAGTACTTC; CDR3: CASRGETAYEQYF
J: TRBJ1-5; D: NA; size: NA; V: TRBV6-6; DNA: TGTGCCAGCAGTCCAGGGGTGCAGCCCCAGCATTTT; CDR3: CASSPGVQPQHF
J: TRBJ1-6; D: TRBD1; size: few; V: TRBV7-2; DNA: TGTGCCAGCACCCAGGGGGCCAGTTCACCCCTCCACTTT; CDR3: CASTQGASSPLHF
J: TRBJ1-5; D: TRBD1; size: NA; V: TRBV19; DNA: TGTGCCAGTAGTACACGGACAGGGGGGAGCAATCAGCCCCAGCATTTT; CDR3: CASSTRTGGSNQPQHF
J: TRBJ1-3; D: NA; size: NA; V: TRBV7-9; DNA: TGTGCCAGCAGCCCGGGCTCAGGTGGCCGCTCTGGAAACACCATATATTTT; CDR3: CASSPGSGGRSGNTIYF
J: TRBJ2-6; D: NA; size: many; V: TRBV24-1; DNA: TGTGCCACCAGTGACCCCACCTCAGGGAATGGGGCCAACGTCCTGACTTTC; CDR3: CATSDPTSGNGANVLTF
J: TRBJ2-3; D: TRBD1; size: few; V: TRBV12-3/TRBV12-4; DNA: TGTGCCAGCAGCCCCGGGGACAGCAGCACAGATACGCAGTATTTT; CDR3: CASSPGDSSTDTQYF
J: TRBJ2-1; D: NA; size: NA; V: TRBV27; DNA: TGTGCCAGCAGTTGGGCCCAGTTGGCGGGCGCGCAGTTCTTC; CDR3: CASSWAQLAGAQFF
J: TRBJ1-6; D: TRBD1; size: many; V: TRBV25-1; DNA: TGTGCCAGCAGGGGCGGACAGGGGTATAATTCACCCCTCCACTTT; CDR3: CASRGGQGYNSPLHF
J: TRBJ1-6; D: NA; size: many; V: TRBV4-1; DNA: TGCGCCAGCAGCCAAGTCGACGGCCAGAATTCACCCCTCCACTTT; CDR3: CASSQVDGQNSPLHF
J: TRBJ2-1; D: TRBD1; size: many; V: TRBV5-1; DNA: TGCGCCAGCAGCGAACAGGGGACAACCTACAATGAGCAGTTCTTC; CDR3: CASSEQGTTYNEQFF
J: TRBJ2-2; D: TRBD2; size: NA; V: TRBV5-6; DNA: TGTGCCAGCAGTCGACGCGGGGGAGTAAGAACCGGGGAGCTGTTTTTT; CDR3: CASSRRGGVRTGELFF
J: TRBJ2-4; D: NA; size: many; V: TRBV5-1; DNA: TGCGCCAGCAGCTTGGAGAAGCCGCTAGCCAAAAACATTCAGTACTTC; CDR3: CASSLEKPLAKNIQYF
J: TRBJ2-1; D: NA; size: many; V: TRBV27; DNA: TGTGCCAGCAGTTTCGGGGAGGAGCAGTTCTTC; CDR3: CASSFGEEQFF
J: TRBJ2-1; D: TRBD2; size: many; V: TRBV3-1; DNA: TGTGCCAGCAGCCCCCGATCTAGCGGGAGGGTCTACAATGAGCAGTTCTTC; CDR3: CASSPRSSGRVYNEQFF
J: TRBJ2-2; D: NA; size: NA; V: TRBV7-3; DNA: TGTGCCAGCAGCCCCCGAAGAGGCGTAGAGATGGGCACCGGGGAGCTGTTTTTT; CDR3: CASSPRRGVEMGTGELFF
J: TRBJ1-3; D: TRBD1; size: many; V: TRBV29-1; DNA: TGCAGCGTTGGGGGACAGGGTATCTCTGGAAACACCATATATTTT; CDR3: CSVGGQGISGNTIYF
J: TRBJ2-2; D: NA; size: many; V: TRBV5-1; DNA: TGCGCCAGCACTGACGGAACATCCTCCGGGGAGCTGTTTTTT; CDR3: CASTDGTSSGELFF
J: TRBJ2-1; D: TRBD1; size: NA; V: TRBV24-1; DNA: TGTGCCACCAGTGATCCAGGGACAGGGTCAGGGAATGAGCAGTTCTTC; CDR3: CATSDPGTGSGNEQFF
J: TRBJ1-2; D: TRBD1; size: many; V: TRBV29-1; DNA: TGCAGCGTCCCCCGCGCAGGGGGTGGCTATGGCTACACCTTC; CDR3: CSVPRAGGGYGYTF
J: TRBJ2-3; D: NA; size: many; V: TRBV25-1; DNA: TGTGCCAGCATGGTTCCTCGCACAGATACGCAGTATTTT; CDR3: CASMVPRTDTQYF
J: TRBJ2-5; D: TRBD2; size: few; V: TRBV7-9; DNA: TGTGCCAGCAGCATTACCGGGACTAGCCAAGAGACCCAGTACTTC; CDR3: CASSITGTSQETQYF
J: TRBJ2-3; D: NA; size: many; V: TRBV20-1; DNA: TGCAGTGCTAGAGGGCGCCTTCCGACAGGATTACCAAATACGCAGTATTTT; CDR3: CSARGRLPTGLPNTQYF
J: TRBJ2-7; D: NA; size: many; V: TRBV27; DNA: TGTGCCAGCAGCCAAACGGGACATAATACCTACGAGCAGTACTTC; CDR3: CASSQTGHNTYEQYF
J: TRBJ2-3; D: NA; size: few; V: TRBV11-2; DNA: TGTGCCAGCAACCTCGGCGGGCCCCGAAGCACAGATACGCAGTATTTT; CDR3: CASNLGGPRSTDTQYF
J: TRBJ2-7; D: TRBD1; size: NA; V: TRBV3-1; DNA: TGTGCCAGCAGCCCTCGGACAGGGGCTACCAACGAGCAGTACTTC; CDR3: CASSPRTGATNEQYF
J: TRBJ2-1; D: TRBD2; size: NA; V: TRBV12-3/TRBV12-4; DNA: TGTGCCAGCAGCTTTAGCGGGGTGGGGGGGTCCAATGAGCAGTTCTTC; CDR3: CASSFSGVGGSNEQFF
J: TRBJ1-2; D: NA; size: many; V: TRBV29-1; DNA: TGCAGCGTTGTGGGCGGTCCGGGGGTGTTTAACTATGGCTACACCTTC; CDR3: CSVVGGPGVFNYGYTF
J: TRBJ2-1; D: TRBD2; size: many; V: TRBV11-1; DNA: TGTGCCAGCAGCTCTTCAAAGGATTCCGGGACTAGAAGTTACAATGAGCAGTTCTTC; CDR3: CASSSSKDSGTRSYNEQFF
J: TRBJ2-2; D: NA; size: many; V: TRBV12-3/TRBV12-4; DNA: TGTGCCAGCAGTTTGGGGGGTGGTGAAAACACCGGGGAGCTGTTTTTT; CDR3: CASSLGGGENTGELFF
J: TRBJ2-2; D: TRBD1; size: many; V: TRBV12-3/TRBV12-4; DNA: TGTGCCAGCAGTTTAATGGGCAGGGGGCGCACCGGGGAGCTGTTTTTT; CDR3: CASSLMGRGRTGELFF
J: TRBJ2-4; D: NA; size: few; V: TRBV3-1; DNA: TGTGCCAGCAGCCAGGTTAGCGGAGCAGCCAAAAACATTCAGTACTTC; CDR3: CASSQVSGAAKNIQYF
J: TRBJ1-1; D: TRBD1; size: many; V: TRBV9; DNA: TGTGCCAGCAGCGTAGCCCGGGACAGGGGGCACACTGAAGCTTTCTTT; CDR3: CASSVARDRGHTEAFF
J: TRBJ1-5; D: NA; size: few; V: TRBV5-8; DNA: TGTGCCAGCAGCTTCGAGTTCAATAGCAATCAGCCCCAGCATTTT; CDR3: CASSFEFNSNQPQHF
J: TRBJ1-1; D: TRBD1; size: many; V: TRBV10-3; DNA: TGTGCCATCAGCATGGCTGACAGGGACAACACTGAAGCTTTCTTT; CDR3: CAISMADRDNTEAFF
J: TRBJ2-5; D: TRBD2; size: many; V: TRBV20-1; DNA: TGCAGTGCTGGTAGCGGGCCCAAAGAGACCCAGTACTTC; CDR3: CSAGSGPKETQYF
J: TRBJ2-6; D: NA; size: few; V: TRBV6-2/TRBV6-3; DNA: TGTGCCAGCAGTTACTCGATAGGACGCTCTGGGGCCAACGTCCTGACTTTC; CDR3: CASSYSIGRSGANVLTF